Below, 24 T cell receptor beta chains from the same sample are listed, as sequenced in a study of blood T cell repertoires in COVID-19. Repertoires were generated with immunoSEQ multiplex PCR, while TCRdb's copy carries only in-frame clones and drops some. The data contain hundreds of thousands of clones, 65% to 90% of them singletons. Material for sequencing was peripheral blood. These receptors were taken from an older woman with acute or convalescent COVID-19.

There are a few counts of this clone. This rearrangement joins TRBV6-6 to TRBJ1-3, with D possibly TRBD1 on 5 matching bases. The CDR3 is 14 residues long. V was clipped by 7 bases and J by 0 bases, with 10 bases between them. CDR1 and CDR2 (germline): MNHNY, SVGAGI (reference sequence). The CDR3 region has the DNA TGTGCCAGCAACCCAGGGATCTCTGGAAACACCATATATTTT. Protein sequence: CASNPGISGNTIYF.

This chain uses TRBV29-1 with TRBJ1-5; a possible D gene is TRBD1 (5 bases). The V and J ends lost 2 bases and 3 bases respectively, with 8 bases between them. This CDR3 has 13 amino acids. Germline loops: CDR1 SQVTM, CDR2 ANQGSEA. The chain's CDR3 is CSVEQGFNQPQHF. The CDR3 DNA follows: TGCAGCGTTGAACAGGGCTTCAATCAGCCCCAGCATTTT.

The J gene is TRBJ2-1, the V gene TRBV4-2; D is uncertain. The CDR3 runs to 15 residues. V was shortened by 4 bases and J by 7 bases, with 17 bases between the two germline ends. In germline, CDR1 is LGHNA, CDR2 YNFKEQ. The CDR3 loop is CASSLIFPPRNEQFF. Written as DNA, the CDR3 is TGTGCCAGCAGCCTTATCTTTCCCCCGCGGAATGAGCAGTTCTTC.

This clone occurred a few times. Other DNA sequences in this sample translate to the same CDR3. This chain connects TRBV18 to TRBJ2-3, with D possibly TRBD2 on 6 matching bases. CDR1 KGHSH and CDR2 LQKENI come from the germline V gene. This CDR3 is built from 14 residues. The germline V and J ends were trimmed by 2 bases and 5 bases, with 11 bases remaining between them. The CDR3, as DNA: TGTGCCAGCTCACCAGCCGGGGGTAGAGATACGCAGTATTTT. Translated, it gives CASSPAGGRDTQYF.

This clone was seen a single time. V usage is TRBV4-3 and J usage is TRBJ2-7; 7 bases are shared with TRBD2. The CDR3 runs to 15 residues. V dropped 3 bases and J dropped 0; count of bases not matched to a gene: 5. Germline assignment: CDR1 LGHNA and CDR2 YSLEER. The CDR3 DNA reads TGCGCCAGCAGCCATGGGCGGGGGTTCTCCTACGAGCAGTACTTC. It translates to CASSHGRGFSYEQYF.

The chain uses TRBV11-2 and TRBJ2-7, with D uncertain. Looked up from germline, CDR1 is SGHAT and CDR2 is FQNNGV. CDR3 length: 13 amino acids. Trimming cost V 0 bases and J 3 bases, with 6 bases left between them. The CDR3 DNA reads as TGTGCCAGCAGCTTAGAACAGATCTACGAGCAGTACTTC. This sequence encodes CASSLEQIYEQYF.

The chain couples TRBV5-1 to TRBJ1-6; TRBD1 agrees at 8 bases. Looked up from germline, CDR1 is SGHRS and CDR2 is YFSETQ. CDR3 length: 17 amino acids. The trim removed 0 bases at V and 7 bases at J, leaving 9 bases unmatched. CDR3 loop: CASSLGPARGLNSPLHF. The CDR3 DNA is TGCGCCAGCAGCTTGGGGCCAGCCAGGGGGCTGAATTCACCCCTCCACTTT.

This rearrangement joins TRBV3-1 (or the pseudogene TRBV3-2) to TRBJ2-1; the match to TRBD1 covers 9 bases. Germline V gene sequence: CDR1 LGHDT, CDR2 YNNKEL (reference sequence). Unmatched junction bases numbered 6, after V lost 4 bases and J lost 2 bases. The CDR3 covers 16 residues. This CDR3 reads CASSPYRGLTYNEQFF. The CDR3 DNA follows: TGTGCCAGCAGCCCTTACAGGGGGCTCACCTACAATGAGCAGTTCTTC.

The rearrangement links TRBV19 to TRBJ1-1; D gene unclear. CDR3 length: 11 amino acids. CDR1 LNHDA and CDR2 SQIVND come from the germline V gene (reference sequence). The V gene lost 6 bases and the J gene lost 6 bases, with 8 bases spanning the gap. CDR3 DNA sequence: TGTGCCAGTAGATCTATTGCTGAAGCTTTCTTT. It specifies CASRSIAEAFF.

The CDR3 DNA reads TGTGCCAGCAGCTTAGTTGTGGGGACAGCTAATGAAAAACTGTTTTTT. Translated, it gives CASSLVVGTANEKLFF. This sequence joins TRBV7-2 and TRBJ1-4; 7 nucleotides match TRBD1. CDR3 length: 16 amino acids. V dropped 1 base and J dropped 3; count of bases not matched to a gene: 5. Germline V gives CDR1 SGHTA, CDR2 FQGNSA.

This chain connects TRBV9 to TRBJ2-3; unclear D gene. CDR3 length equals 12 residues. Germline V gene lookup returns CDR1 SGDLS and CDR2 YYNGEE. Trimming pared 4 bases from V and 2 bases from J, leaving 5 bases between. CDR3 bases: TGTGCCAGCAGCCTCTACACAGATACGCAGTATTTT. Translated, it gives CASSLYTDTQYF.

The chain combines TRBV2 with TRBJ1-6; D perhaps matches TRBD1 (5 bases). The CDR3 is made up of 14 amino acids. CDR1 is SNHLY, CDR2 FYNNEI, per germline. The V end was cut by 6 bases, the J end by 10 bases, with 16 bases between. The CDR3 reads CASRDSDLGSPLHF. In DNA form, the CDR3 reads TGTGCCAGCAGAGACAGCGACCTTGGGTCACCCCTCCACTTT.

This chain joins TRBV4-3 and TRBJ2-7; perhaps TRBD2 as D (5 bases). Trimming took 0 bases from V and 4 from J, leaving 16 bases between them. Per germline, CDR1 LGHNA and CDR2 YSLEER. The CDR3 has 16 residues. The CDR3 region is CASSQDSTIRGYEQYF. The CDR3, as DNA: TGCGCCAGCAGCCAAGATTCAACGATACGGGGTTACGAGCAGTACTTC.

The chain recombines TRBV7-9 with TRBJ1-4; a possible D gene is TRBD1 (5 bases). CDR3 size: 18 residues. Trimming shortened V by 7 bases and J by 6 bases, and 27 bases separated the two germline ends. The germline CDR1 and CDR2 sequences are SEHNR and FQNEAQ (reference sequence). The CDR3 here is CASKAYLGPLALYEKLFF. CDR3 DNA: TGTGCCAGCAAAGCTTACTTGGGGCCTCTGGCCCTATATGAAAAACTGTTTTTT.

The J gene is TRBJ2-1, the V gene TRBV2; TRBD1 might be the D (6 bases). In germline, CDR1 is SNHLY, CDR2 FYNNEI. This CDR3 is 14 amino acids long. The V end was cut by 7 bases, the J end by 6 bases, with 16 bases between. CDR3 sequence reads: CASIGQSRGNEQFF. In DNA, the CDR3 is TGTGCCAGCATCGGACAGTCAAGGGGCAATGAGCAGTTCTTC.

The CDR3 spells CSVAGQGPGELFF. The CDR3 coding sequence is TGCAGCGTAGCCGGACAGGGTCCCGGGGAGCTGTTTTTT. This chain joins TRBV29-1 and TRBJ2-2; 8 nucleotides line up with TRBD1. Germline-derived CDR1 and CDR2 are SQVTM and ANQGSEA. The CDR3 consists of 13 residues. Losses at the gene ends were 6 bases for V and 6 bases for J; bases not matched to a gene: 6.

J is TRBJ1-4 and V is TRBV24-1, with D perhaps matching TRBD1 (5 bases). V was clipped by 1 base and J by 4 bases, with 9 bases between them. This CDR3 is built from 15 residues. Germline V lookup: CDR1 KGHDR, CDR2 SFDVKD. CDR3 sequence reads: CATSDFRGGNEKLFF. The CDR3 DNA follows: TGTGCCACCAGTGATTTTAGGGGAGGTAATGAAAAACTGTTTTTT.

The chain links TRBV6-1 to TRBJ2-7; D remains unclear. The length of the CDR3 is 13 residues. Trimming left V 1 base short and J 3 bases short, with 7 bases between. The germline gives CDR1 MNHNS, CDR2 SASEGT. The chain's CDR3 is CASSEGNNYEQYF. CDR3 bases: TGTGCCAGCAGTGAAGGTAACAACTACGAGCAGTACTTC.

As regards this clone: Other nucleotide sequences from this sample produce the same CDR3. The V call is TRBV6-1, the J call TRBJ2-5; unclear D gene. Trimming took off 2 bases at V and 1 base at J, with 5 bases between the two ends. Germline V gene sequence: CDR1 MNHNS, CDR2 SASEGT. CDR3 length equals 13 residues. The CDR3 reads CASSESGQETQYF. Here the CDR3 DNA reads TGTGCCAGCAGTGAATCGGGCCAAGAGACCCAGTACTTC.

This clone was detected only a few times. V and J are TRBV7-9 and TRBJ2-7; no reliable D call. The CDR3 is 15 amino acids. CDR1 SEHNR and CDR2 FQNEAQ come from the germline V gene (reference sequence). V gave up 1 base and J gave up 2 bases, with 12 bases separating them. For the CDR3, the DNA is TGTGCCAGCAGCTTAGGTTCTTTGCTACCCTACGAGCAGTACTTC. Translation gives CASSLGSLLPYEQYF.

The genes are TRBV5-1 and TRBJ2-7; D is perhaps TRBD2 (7 bases). The CDR3 covers 17 residues. V gave up 0 bases and J gave up 3 bases, with 19 bases separating them. CDR1 SGHRS and CDR2 YFSETQ come from the germline V gene. The CDR3 coding sequence is TGCGCCAGCAGCTTGGATGTCAGGGGAGGGAGCTTCTACGAGCAGTACTTC. This sequence encodes CASSLDVRGGSFYEQYF.

The gene calls are TRBV10-3 and TRBJ1-5; TRBD1 agrees at 9 bases. Trimming took 5 bases from V and 6 from J; bases not matched to a gene: 8. Germline V gene data show CDR1 as ENHRY and CDR2 as SYGVKD. The CDR3 extends over 15 amino acids. The CDR3 DNA reads as TGTGCCATCAGTAGAGGGACAGGGACGACTCAGCCCCAGCATTTT. This codes for CAISRGTGTTQPQHF.

The chain recombines TRBV15 with TRBJ2-1; TRBD2 matches 11 bases. CDR3 length equals 16 residues. J lost 4 bases, V lost 1 base, and 3 bases had no gene match. The germline V gene has CDR1 LNHNV and CDR2 YYDKDF (reference sequence). In DNA form, the CDR3 reads TGTGCCACCAGCAGAGCCGGGACTAGCGGATACAATGAGCAGTTCTTC. It encodes CATSRAGTSGYNEQFF.

This chain links TRBV6-6 with TRBJ1-1, with D uncertain. With 4 bases removed from V and 6 bases from J, the gap between germline ends came to 12 bases. This CDR3 spans 13 amino acids. CDR1 and CDR2 (germline): MNHNY, SVGAGI (reference sequence). The CDR3 DNA sequence: TGTGCCAGCAGTTTCCCCCCCCCGGCTGAAGCTTTCTTT. Translated: CASSFPPPAEAFF.